The source of this TCR beta chain is a study of PD-1 blockade in classical Hodgkin lymphoma. This CDR3 comprises 14 residues. V shed 9 bases, J shed 1 base, and the junction held 6 bases outside the gene matches. Germline loops: CDR1 LNHDA, CDR2 SQIVND (reference sequence). The table lists this clone with a count of one. Each patient relapsed following autologous stem cell transplantation, and prior brentuximab vedotin exposure differed. CD4+ T cells were purified from thawed PBMCs by negative selection. Using immunoSEQ multiplex PCR, the repertoire was profiled, and TCRdb retains in-frame clones only, with some absent. The sample records under 30,000 clones, roughly 80% being singletons.

This chain joins TRBV19 and TRBJ1-5, with 7 bases fitting TRBD1. The sequence came from a human donor with classical Hodgkin lymphoma. The sample in question was CD4+ T cells from blood, obtained at baseline. The CDR3 nucleotides are TGTGCCAGCGCGGGACAGTGGAGCAATCAGCCCCAGCATTTT. This encodes CASAGQWSNQPQHF.